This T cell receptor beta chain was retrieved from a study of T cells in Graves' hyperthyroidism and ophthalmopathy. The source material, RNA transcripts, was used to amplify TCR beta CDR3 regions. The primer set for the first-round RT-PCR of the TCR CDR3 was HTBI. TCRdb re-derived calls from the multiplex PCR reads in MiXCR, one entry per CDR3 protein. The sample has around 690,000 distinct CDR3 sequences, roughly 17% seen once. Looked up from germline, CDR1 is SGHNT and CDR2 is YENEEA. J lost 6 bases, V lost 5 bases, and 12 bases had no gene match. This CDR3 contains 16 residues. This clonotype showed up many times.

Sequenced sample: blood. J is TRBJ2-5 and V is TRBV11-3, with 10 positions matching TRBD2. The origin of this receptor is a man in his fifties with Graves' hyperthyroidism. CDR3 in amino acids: CASSGGSSGSKQTQYF. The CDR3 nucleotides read TGTGCCAGCAGCGGGGGGTCTAGCGGGAGTAAACAGACCCAGTACTTC.